These 28 T cell receptor beta chains originate from one sample sequenced in a study of Ad26.COV2.S vaccination and SARS-CoV-2 variants. The table came from immunoSEQ multiplex PCR; TCRdb's copy has only in-frame clones and leaves some out. This repertoire shows about 480,000 clones, roughly 89% found once; its top ten account for around 13%. This sample's treatment: some 19 received Ad26.COV2.S at low or high dose, single or two shots; 5 received placebo; per-sample allocation not given. Sampling was performed 63 days after the first vaccine or placebo injection. The sequenced sample was peripheral blood, obtained in a trial of Ad26.COV2.S vaccine versus placebo. These receptors all come from a person between 18 and 65 years old who received the Ad26.COV2.S COVID-19 vaccine or a placebo.

V gene TRBV7-9 combines with J gene TRBJ2-1; a possible D gene is TRBD1 (6 bases). The ends were cut back, 5 bases at V and 6 bases at J, with 17 bases in the middle. Looked up from germline, CDR1 is SEHNR and CDR2 is FQNEAQ (reference sequence). The CDR3 spans 15 residues. CDR3 in amino acids: CASSTQGAEGNEQFF. CDR3 DNA: TGTGCCAGCAGCACACAGGGTGCAGAGGGCAATGAGCAGTTCTTC.

The rearrangement links TRBV7-3 to TRBJ1-1; possible D gene TRBD1, 5 bases. The germline V gene has CDR1 SGHTA and CDR2 FQGTGA. The CDR3 has 17 residues. V was pared by 5 bases and J by 0 bases, with 19 bases between. The DNA of the CDR3 is TGTGCCAGCAGCCTGGGACGGGGACGCAGAATGAACACTGAAGCTTTCTTT. Translated: CASSLGRGRRMNTEAFF.

The chain recombines TRBV5-1 with TRBJ2-3; D is unclear. CDR1 SGHRS and CDR2 YFSETQ come from the germline V gene. Trimming took 0 bases from V and 6 from J, leaving 8 bases between them. The CDR3 has 13 amino acids. The CDR3 coding sequence is TGCGCCAGCAGCTTGGAACTCCTCGATACGCAGTATTTT. Encoded protein: CASSLELLDTQYF.

The gene calls are TRBV4-3 and TRBJ2-1; 11 bases agree with TRBD2. Trimming cost V 6 bases and J 4 bases; bases outside gene matches: 8. The V gene's germline CDR1 is LGHNA and CDR2 YSLEER. The CDR3 is 16 residues long. The CDR3 loop reads CASSLVAGGWYNEQFF. The DNA for the CDR3 is TGCGCCAGCAGTCTCGTAGCGGGAGGGTGGTACAATGAGCAGTTCTTC.

The CDR3 region is CASSGTAAANEQFF. CDR3 nucleotides: TGTGCCAGCTCCGGGACAGCCGCCGCCAATGAGCAGTTCTTC. V gene TRBV6-5 combines with J gene TRBJ2-1, with 7 bases that match TRBD1. V dropped 8 bases and J dropped 6; count of bases not matched to a gene: 10. The CDR3 is made up of 14 amino acids. Per the germline V gene, CDR1 is MNHEY and CDR2 is SVGAGI.

A word on this clone: Other nucleotide sequences from this sample produce the same CDR3. The chain combines TRBV19 with TRBJ2-5, with TRBD2 matching 8 bases. This CDR3 region has 14 residues. Germline lookup yields CDR1 LNHDA and CDR2 SQIVND (reference sequence). V was pared by 3 bases and J by 4 bases, with 4 bases of the junction left unmatched. CDR3 loop: CASSMGLAGETQYF. The CDR3 DNA follows: TGTGCCAGTAGTATGGGTCTAGCGGGAGAGACCCAGTACTTC.

This sequence joins TRBV14 and TRBJ2-3, with TRBD2 matching 10 bases. With V trimmed by 1 base and J by 6 bases, 13 bases remained unmatched. Germline CDR1 is SGHDN and CDR2 is FVKESK. This CDR3 spans 18 amino acids. CDR3 sequence: CASSQVFRAGGIVDTQYF. CDR3 DNA: TGTGCCAGCAGCCAAGTCTTCCGAGCGGGAGGGATAGTGGATACGCAGTATTTT.

The rearrangement uses TRBV28 and TRBJ2-7; 8 bases fit TRBD1. Per germline, CDR1 MDHEN and CDR2 SYDVKM. The ends lost 5 bases at V and 3 bases at J; junction bases unmatched: 12. The length of the CDR3 is 16 residues. This CDR3 is CASSAPRTGLVYEQYF. The CDR3 DNA reads TGTGCCAGCAGTGCCCCCCGGACAGGGTTAGTCTACGAGCAGTACTTC.

The rearrangement links TRBV11-1 to TRBJ2-7, with D possibly TRBD1 on 5 matching bases. The V gene lost 3 bases and the J gene lost 5 bases, with 14 bases spanning the gap. CDR1 and CDR2 (germline): SGHAT, FQDESV (reference sequence). The CDR3 has 14 residues. The CDR3 reads CASSFPGFSHEQYF. The CDR3 DNA reads as TGTGCCAGCAGCTTTCCAGGGTTTTCCCACGAGCAGTACTTC.

This rearrangement joins TRBV3-1 (or the pseudogene TRBV3-2) to TRBJ2-1, with 8 positions matching TRBD2. The trim removed 0 bases at V and 6 bases at J, leaving 7 bases unmatched. The CDR3 totals 16 residues. Germline assignment: CDR1 LGHDT and CDR2 YNNKEL (reference sequence). In DNA form, the CDR3 reads TGTGCCAGCAGCCAAGAAGGAGCGGGAGCCATCAATGAGCAGTTCTTC. Translation: CASSQEGAGAINEQFF.

This rearrangement joins TRBV18 to TRBJ1-4; D not certain. This CDR3 is 14 amino acids long. Germline-derived CDR1 and CDR2 are KGHSH and LQKENI. Trimming removed 3 bases from V and 7 bases from J, with 12 bases in between. The CDR3, as DNA: TGTGCCAGCTCACCTTCCGGATCTTTTGAAAAACTGTTTTTT. It is translated as CASSPSGSFEKLFF. Full variable domain (outside the CDR3, taken from reference TRBV18 and TRBJ1-4): NAGVMQNPRHLVRRRGQEARLRCSPMKGHSHVYWYRQLPEEGLKFMVYLQKENIIDESGMPKERFSAEFPKEGPSILRIQQVVRGDSAAYFCASSPSGSFEKLFFGSGTQLSVL.

The V and J genes are TRBV9 and TRBJ2-1; 12 bases are shared with TRBD2. This CDR3 is 15 amino acids long. Losses at the gene ends were 0 bases for V and 7 bases for J; bases not matched to a gene: 2. Germline V gene lookup returns CDR1 SGDLS and CDR2 YYNGEE. CDR3 DNA sequence: TGTGCCAGCAGCGTAGTCACTAGCGGGAGGAATGAGCAGTTCTTC. This sequence encodes CASSVVTSGRNEQFF.

The V gene is TRBV18, the J gene TRBJ1-2, with 10 bases fitting TRBD1. The V gene's germline CDR1 is KGHSH and CDR2 LQKENI. The CDR3 spans 14 residues. The junction had 6 bases not matched to a gene; V was cut back by 5 bases and J by 6 bases. The CDR3 sequence is CASSSTGQGDGYTF. DNA for the CDR3: TGTGCCAGCTCATCTACCGGACAGGGGGATGGCTACACCTTC.

This clone was seen a few times. This rearrangement joins TRBV5-4 to TRBJ1-5, with a possible D match to TRBD1 (5 bases). The CDR3 is made up of 15 amino acids. V gave up 0 bases and J gave up 2 bases, with 9 bases separating them. Germline V gene sequence: CDR1 SGHNT, CDR2 YYREEE (reference sequence). CDR3 coding DNA: TGTGCCAGCAGCTTGGCTGGAGGGGGCAATCAGCCCCAGCATTTT. This encodes CASSLAGGGNQPQHF.

This clone was seen more than once but under ten times. The chain links TRBV7-2 to TRBJ2-3, with D possibly TRBD2 on 6 matching bases. V lost 1 base to trimming and J lost 8 bases, with 13 bases between them. The CDR3 spans 14 residues. CDR1 is SGHTA and CDR2 is FQGNSA in the germline V gene. The CDR3 bases are TGTGCCAGCAGCTTAGGTGCCGGGGGAGTTACGCAGTATTTT. Translation: CASSLGAGGVTQYF.

As to this clone: Other DNA sequences in this specimen translate into the identical CDR3. The chain is built from TRBV7-2 and TRBJ1-3; no definite D call. V lost 4 bases to trimming and J lost 0 bases, with 4 bases between them. The CDR3 runs to 13 residues. From germline, CDR1 is SGHTA and CDR2 FQGNSA. In DNA form, the CDR3 reads TGTGCCAGCAGCTCGAACTCTGGAAACACCATATATTTT. This gives the protein CASSSNSGNTIYF.

The chain is built from TRBV18 and TRBJ1-3; D ambiguous. Germline lookup yields CDR1 KGHSH and CDR2 LQKENI. Trimming left V 0 bases short and J 4 bases short, with 10 bases between. CDR3 length: 15 amino acids. The CDR3 coding sequence is TGTGCCAGCTCACCACCAGGGAGGCTCGGAAACACCATATATTTT. This sequence encodes CASSPPGRLGNTIYF.

V is TRBV5-6 and J is TRBJ1-1; the D is unclear. V lost 2 bases to trimming and J lost 1 base, with 9 bases between them. This CDR3 contains 14 residues. Germline-derived CDR1 and CDR2 are SGHDT and YYEEEE. CDR3 bases: TGTGCCAGCAGCTTACGAGGGCGGAACACTGAAGCTTTCTTT. Protein product: CASSLRGRNTEAFF.

This clone was observed once. The sample carries other DNA sequences with the same CDR3. The rearrangement joins TRBV5-1 to TRBJ2-1, with TRBD2 as a possible D gene (6 bases). The germline V gene has CDR1 SGHRS and CDR2 YFSETQ. The V gene lost 1 base and the J gene lost 7 bases, with 9 bases spanning the gap. CDR3 length: 13 residues. This chain's CDR3 is CASSLFGGNEQFF. CDR3 coding DNA: TGCGCCAGCAGCTTGTTCGGGGGAAATGAGCAGTTCTTC.

The chain joins TRBV13 to TRBJ2-1, with 15 bases that match TRBD2. CDR3 length equals 16 residues. V shed 2 bases, J shed 9 bases, and the junction held 5 bases outside the gene matches. Germline V gene lookup returns CDR1 PRHDT and CDR2 FYEKMQ (reference sequence). CDR3 loop: CASSLRTSGRAFEQFF. CDR3 DNA sequence: TGTGCCAGCAGCTTAAGGACTAGCGGGAGGGCCTTTGAGCAGTTCTTC.

This sequence joins TRBV6-1 and TRBJ2-7; D is unclear. With 3 bases removed from V and 3 bases from J, the gap between germline ends came to 12 bases. CDR3 length: 14 residues. CDR1 and CDR2 from the germline V gene are MNHNS and SASEGT. CDR3 DNA sequence: TGTGCCAGCAGTGATAGGGCACGAGGCTACGAGCAGTACTTC. It translates to CASSDRARGYEQYF.

The chain couples TRBV6-6 to TRBJ2-1; possibly TRBD1 or TRBD2 for D (5 bases each). This CDR3 spans 14 amino acids. V lost 8 bases and J 5 bases, leaving 16 bases between the germline ends. CDR1 is MNHNY and CDR2 is SVGAGI in the germline V gene (reference sequence). The CDR3 loop reads CASCTGLYNNEQFF. As DNA, the CDR3 is TGTGCCAGCTGTACGGGGCTCTATAACAATGAGCAGTTCTTC.

The V gene is TRBV21-1, the J gene TRBJ1-6. TRBV21-1 is termed a pseudogene. The CDR3 consists of 17 residues. This CDR3 reads CASSKVGRVRILSPLHF. CDR3 coding DNA: TGTGCCAGCAGCAAAGTCGGTCGGGTTAGGATACTTTCACCCCTCCACTTT.

This clone was counted between two and nine times. One end of the junction varies from germline; a read error may be responsible. The gene calls are TRBV6-1 and TRBJ1-1; the match to TRBD1 covers 8 bases. The length of the CDR3 is 15 residues. Germline V gives CDR1 MNHNS, CDR2 SASEGT. CDR3 nucleotide sequence: TGTGCCAGCAGAGAAGACCAGGGGGCCTGGACTGAAGCTTTCTTT. This codes for CASREDQGAWTEAFF.

The chain couples TRBV24-1 to TRBJ1-1; D is ambiguous. Trimming stripped 7 bases from V and 1 base from J, with 12 bases between. The germline gives CDR1 KGHDR, CDR2 SFDVKD. This CDR3 region has 14 residues. CDR3 protein: CATRSTGQNTEAFF. The CDR3 DNA follows: TGTGCCACCAGAAGCACGGGCCAGAACACTGAAGCTTTCTTT.

This clone was counted only a few times. The chain combines TRBV5-1 with TRBJ1-1; no firm D call. From germline, CDR1 is SGHRS and CDR2 YFSETQ. This CDR3 region has 13 residues. Trimming stripped 2 bases from V and 0 bases from J, with 5 bases between. The CDR3 DNA follows: TGCGCCAGCAGCTTCGCGTTGAACACTGAAGCTTTCTTT. Translation gives CASSFALNTEAFF.

The V gene is TRBV27, the J gene TRBJ2-3; D unclear. Trimming stripped 1 base from V and 4 bases from J, with 6 bases between. This CDR3 region has 13 residues. CDR1 is MNHEY, CDR2 SMNVEV, per germline (reference sequence). As DNA, the CDR3 is TGTGCCAGCAGTTTATGGGGTGCAGATACGCAGTATTTT. It encodes CASSLWGADTQYF.

This chain links TRBV28 with TRBJ1-1; D not resolved. The germline CDR1 and CDR2 sequences are MDHEN and SYDVKM. CDR3 length: 12 amino acids. V was pared by 8 bases and J by 7 bases, with 14 bases between. CDR3 nucleotides: TGTGCCAGCGAGAGGGATGTGGGTGAAGCTTTCTTT. It codes for CASERDVGEAFF.